The T cell receptor beta chain under discussion was sequenced for a study of T-cell reconstitution after alpha-beta-depleted transplantation in children. The library targeted TCRbeta and was prepared with unique molecular identifiers. TCRdb reprocessed the PCR reads via MiXCR and lists one record per CDR3 protein. The sample holds 550,000 to 800,000 distinct CDR3 sequences, around 13% seen once. This clonotype was seen more than once but under ten times. The target antigen is unknown. General study points: T cells produced anew were the main source of T-cell counts and diversity one year after transplant. Expanded graft clones numbering several hundred reportedly gave rise to alpha-beta T cells about two months after transplant. Some patients' high day-60 TCRbeta diversity was attributed to recipient cells surviving conditioning.

Sequencing was performed on PBMCs, taken before TCRalphabeta/CD19-depleted stem cell transplant. The sequence was collected from a girl aged 2 to 10 with congenital amegakaryocytic thrombocytopenia, due to receive a stem cell transplant.

Here the CDR3 DNA reads TGTGCCAGCAGCTCTAGTAGGGACTACACTTACGAGCAGTACTTC. Translating it yields CASSSSRDYTYEQYF. V usage is TRBV7-6 and J usage is TRBJ2-7; 7 bases match TRBD2. The CDR3 covers 15 residues. V lost 4 bases to trimming and J lost 4 bases; unmatched junction nucleotides: 10. Germline lookup yields CDR1 SGHVS and CDR2 FNYEAQ.